The 9 T cell receptor beta chains given below trace back to one sample, sequenced in a study of blood T cell repertoires in COVID-19. Only in-frame clones appear in the TCRdb table, and some are missing; sequencing was by immunoSEQ multiplex PCR. This sample yields over 150,000 clones, of which roughly four fifths are seen a single time; about an eighth belongs to the top ten. Material: PBMCs or T cells enriched from blood (not recorded which). These receptors were obtained from a man aged 35 to 55 who had recovered from COVID-19.

The chain couples TRBV19 to TRBJ2-1; TRBD2 aligns across 7 bases. The CDR3 covers 14 residues. The germline CDR1 and CDR2 sequences are LNHDA and SQIVND (reference sequence). V lost 3 bases, J lost 7 bases, and 6 bases stayed unmatched. The DNA for the CDR3 is TGTGCCAGTAGTATCCCCGGGGGGTGGAATGAGCAGTTCTTC. Translating gives CASSIPGGWNEQFF.

The rearrangement joins TRBV15 to TRBJ2-7; tentatively, D is TRBD1 (5 bases). The CDR3 length is 14 residues. Germline-derived CDR1 and CDR2 are LNHNV and YYDKDF (reference sequence). Trimming stripped 5 bases from V and 2 bases from J, with 13 bases between. CDR3 sequence: CATSGIQGAYEQYF. CDR3 nucleotides: TGTGCCACCAGCGGTATACAAGGGGCCTACGAGCAGTACTTC.

This chain joins TRBV25-1 and TRBJ2-1, with D perhaps TRBD1 (7 bases). Trimming removed 8 bases at V and 6 bases at J, with 20 bases between. The CDR3 runs to 15 residues. The germline V gene has CDR1 MGHDK and CDR2 SYGVNS. The CDR3 DNA reads TGTGCCAGCGGGCTCGGGACAGTCGGGGGCAATGAGCAGTTCTTC. It codes for CASGLGTVGGNEQFF.

The chain uses TRBV5-1 and TRBJ2-1, with D maybe TRBD2 (6 bases). V lost 2 bases to trimming and J lost 0 bases, with 15 bases between them. This CDR3 has 17 residues. The V gene's germline CDR1 is SGHRS and CDR2 YFSETQ. The CDR3 is CASSLGLADDSYNEQFF. The CDR3 DNA is TGCGCCAGCAGCTTAGGGTTAGCGGACGACTCCTACAATGAGCAGTTCTTC.

The chain has TRBV7-9 and TRBJ1-2; D gene uncertain. Germline assignment: CDR1 SEHNR and CDR2 FQNEAQ (reference sequence). This CDR3 is built from 13 residues. Trimming removed 8 bases at V and 4 bases at J, with 14 bases between. The CDR3 spells CASSQRGGYGYTF. CDR3 DNA: TGTGCCAGCTCACAACGGGGTGGCTATGGCTACACCTTC.

The V gene is TRBV7-3, the J gene TRBJ1-2; D perhaps matches TRBD1 (5 bases). Germline V gene sequence: CDR1 SGHTA, CDR2 FQGTGA. V shed 5 bases and J shed 6 bases, with 13 bases lying between them. The CDR3 loop spans 13 amino acids. The CDR3 sequence: CASSIDGQNGYTF. The CDR3 DNA reads as TGTGCCAGCAGCATCGACGGACAAAATGGCTACACCTTC.

The rearrangement links TRBV5-4 to TRBJ2-2; 9 bases fit TRBD1. Germline CDR1 and CDR2: SGHNT and YYREEE (reference sequence). The CDR3 loop spans 14 amino acids. The V and J ends lost 4 bases and 7 bases, in that order; junction bases with no gene match: 5. The CDR3 DNA is TGTGCCAGCAGCCAGGGACAGGGAGTCGGGGAGCTGTTTTTT. It is translated as CASSQGQGVGELFF.

The chain recombines TRBV30 with TRBJ1-2; D perhaps matches TRBD1 (6 bases). Germline-derived CDR1 and CDR2 are GTSNPN and SVGIG (reference sequence). Trimming shortened V by 4 bases and J by 1 base, and 25 bases separated the two germline ends. The CDR3 sequence is 18 residues long. The CDR3 reads CAWIVPGTSFGNNYGYTF. DNA for the CDR3: TGTGCCTGGATTGTCCCCGGGACAAGTTTTGGCAATAACTATGGCTACACCTTC.

The chain combines TRBV5-1 with TRBJ2-1; 8 bases are a match to TRBD2. Trimming cost V 4 bases and J 6 bases; bases outside gene matches: 6. The CDR3 contains 14 residues. Germline V gives CDR1 SGHRS, CDR2 YFSETQ. The CDR3 protein is CASSPGTSGNEQFF. CDR3 bases: TGCGCCAGCAGCCCTGGGACTAGTGGCAATGAGCAGTTCTTC.